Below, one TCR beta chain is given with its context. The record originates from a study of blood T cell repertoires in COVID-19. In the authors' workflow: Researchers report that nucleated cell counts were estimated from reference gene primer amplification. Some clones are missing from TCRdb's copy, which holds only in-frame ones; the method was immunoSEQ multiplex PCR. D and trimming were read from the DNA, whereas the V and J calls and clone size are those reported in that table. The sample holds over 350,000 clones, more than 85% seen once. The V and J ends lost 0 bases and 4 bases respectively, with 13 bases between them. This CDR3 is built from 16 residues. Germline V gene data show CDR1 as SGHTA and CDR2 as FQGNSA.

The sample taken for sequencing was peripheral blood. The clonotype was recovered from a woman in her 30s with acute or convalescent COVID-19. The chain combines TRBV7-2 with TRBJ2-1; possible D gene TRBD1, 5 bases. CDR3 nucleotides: TGTGCCAGCAGCTTAGCCATCTTTCAGGGTTACAATGAGCAGTTCTTC. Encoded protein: CASSLAIFQGYNEQFF.